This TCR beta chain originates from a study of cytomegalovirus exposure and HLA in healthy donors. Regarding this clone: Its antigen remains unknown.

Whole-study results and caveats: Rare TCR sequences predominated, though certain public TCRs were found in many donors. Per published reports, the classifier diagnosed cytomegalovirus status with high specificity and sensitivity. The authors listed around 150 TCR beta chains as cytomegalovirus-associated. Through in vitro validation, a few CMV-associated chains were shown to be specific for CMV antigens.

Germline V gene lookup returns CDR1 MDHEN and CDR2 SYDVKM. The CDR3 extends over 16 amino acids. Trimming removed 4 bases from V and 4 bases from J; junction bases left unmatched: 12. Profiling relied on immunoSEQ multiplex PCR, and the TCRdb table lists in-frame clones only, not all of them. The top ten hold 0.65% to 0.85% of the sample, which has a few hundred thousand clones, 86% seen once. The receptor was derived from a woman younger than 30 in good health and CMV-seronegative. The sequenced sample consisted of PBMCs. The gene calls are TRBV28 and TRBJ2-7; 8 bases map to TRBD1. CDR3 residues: CASSSTSGQGWYEQYF. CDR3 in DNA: TGTGCCAGCAGTTCTACCTCAGGACAGGGATGGTACGAGCAGTACTTC.